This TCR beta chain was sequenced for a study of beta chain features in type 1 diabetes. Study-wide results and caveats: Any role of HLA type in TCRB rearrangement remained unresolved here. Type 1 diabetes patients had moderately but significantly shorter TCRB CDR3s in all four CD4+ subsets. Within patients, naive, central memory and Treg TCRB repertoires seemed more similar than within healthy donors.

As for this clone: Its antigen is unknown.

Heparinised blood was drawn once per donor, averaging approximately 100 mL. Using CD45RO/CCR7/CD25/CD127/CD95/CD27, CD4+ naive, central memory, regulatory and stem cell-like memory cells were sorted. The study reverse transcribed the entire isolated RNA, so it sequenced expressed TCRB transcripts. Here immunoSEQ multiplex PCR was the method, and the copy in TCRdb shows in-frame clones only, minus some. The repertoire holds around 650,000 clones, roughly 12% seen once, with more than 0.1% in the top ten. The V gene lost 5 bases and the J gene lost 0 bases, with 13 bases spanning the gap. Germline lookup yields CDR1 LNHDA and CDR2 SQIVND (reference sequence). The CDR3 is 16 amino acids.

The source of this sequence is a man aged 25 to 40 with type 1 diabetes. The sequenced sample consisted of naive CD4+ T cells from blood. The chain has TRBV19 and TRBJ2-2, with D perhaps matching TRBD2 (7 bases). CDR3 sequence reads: CASSLQGGSNTGELFF. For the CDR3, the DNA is TGTGCCAGTAGTCTACAGGGAGGGTCGAACACCGGGGAGCTGTTTTTT.